This TCR beta chain was documented in a study of blood T cell repertoires in COVID-19. Looking at the study overall: Sample material is recorded as cDNA or gDNA derived from T cells, B-cell-depleted T cells, or PBMCs.

As processed by the authors: Amplification from reference gene primers served as the basis for estimated nucleated cell counts. Repertoires were generated with immunoSEQ multiplex PCR, while TCRdb's copy carries only in-frame clones and drops some. That table gives V, J and clone size, and the DNA gave D and trimming. The sample lists 200,000 or so clones, around 77% occurring once. V lost 0 bases, J lost 4 bases, and 2 bases stayed unmatched. Germline CDR1 is SGHNT and CDR2 is YYREEE (reference sequence). The CDR3 totals 15 residues. Sequenced sample: peripheral blood. The chain joins TRBV5-4 to TRBJ1-4; 8 bases line up with TRBD1. The receptor's source is a man aged 60-69 years with active or convalescent COVID-19. The CDR3 loop is CASSLGGQVNEKLFF. The CDR3 DNA follows: TGTGCCAGCAGCTTGGGGGGACAGGTTAATGAAAAACTGTTTTTT.